Reported below is one TCR beta chain. What it recognizes is unknown. The data stem from a study of T cell repertoires in cytomegalovirus infection. Study details: Indicated by public TCR beta signatures were CMV infection and matching HLA type. Study outcomes and limitations: Based on cumulative public TCR beta family frequency, carriers of CMV plus the relevant HLA were identified.

Trimming cost V 0 bases and J 5 bases, with 16 bases left between them. This CDR3 spans 16 amino acids. Germline CDR1 is KGHSH and CDR2 is LQKENI. TCRdb reprocessed the reads with MiXCR, giving one entry per CDR3 protein. The sample has about 740,000 distinct CDR3 sequences, around 32% seen once. This clonotype originated in a human donor in good health (CMV status not recorded). Some clones in this sample may be carry-over from other donors' samples. This sequence joins TRBV18 and TRBJ1-1; D is undetermined. This sample comprised cultured PBMCs, obtained from culture after CMV antigen stimulation. Here the CDR3 DNA reads TGTGCCAGCTCACCACCGGGCAGCCCGGAAAGGACTGAAGCTTTCTTT. Residues: CASSPPGSPERTEAFF.